The sequence of this TCR beta chain was determined in a study of T cells in Graves' hyperthyroidism and ophthalmopathy. General study findings and limits: Ophthalmopathy cases were set apart from stable hyperthyroidism by a 13 V-J model. For ophthalmopathy, model prediction preceded onset by a median around six months. Most clonotypes that expanded in the thyroid above 0.001 also showed up in blood.

Points on this clonotype: The antigen remains undetermined.

The length of the CDR3 is 14 residues. From RNA transcripts, TCR beta CDR3 regions were amplified. When the TCR CDR3 underwent first-round RT-PCR, the HTBI primer set was used. TCRdb used MiXCR to reprocess the multiplex PCR reads, holding one entry per CDR3 protein. The sample has over 200,000 distinct CDR3 sequences; approximately 20% are singletons. The receptor comes from a middle-aged man with Graves' hyperthyroidism. Sequencing used blood. This chain joins TRBV12-3 or TRBV12-4 and TRBJ1-1; 10 bases map to TRBD1. This chain's CDR3 is CATGSRDRGAEAFF. The CDR3 DNA reads TGTGCAACCGGCAGCCGGGACAGGGGTGCTGAAGCTTTCTTT.